Listed here are 13 T cell receptor beta chains from one sample, sequenced in a study of T cells in Graves' hyperthyroidism and ophthalmopathy. Amplification of TCR beta CDR3 regions used RNA as the template. The TCR CDR3 was amplified in a first-round RT-PCR using the HTBI primer set. Via MiXCR, TCRdb re-called the multiplex PCR reads, giving one row per CDR3 protein. Of under 750,000 distinct CDR3 sequences listed, approximately 18% are singletons. Sequenced input: blood. These receptors came from a woman aged 45-59 years with Graves' hyperthyroidism that later progressed to Graves' ophthalmopathy.

The J gene is TRBJ2-3, the V gene TRBV20-1; 14 nucleotides agree with TRBD2. The CDR3 extends over 13 amino acids. Germline loops: CDR1 DFQATT, CDR2 SNEGSKA (reference sequence). J gave up 12 bases and V 4 bases, and 6 bases lay outside the gene matches. The CDR3 region is CSATQGLAGGQYF. The CDR3 DNA follows: TGCAGTGCTACCCAAGGACTAGCGGGGGGCCAGTATTTT.

This rearrangement joins TRBV19 to TRBJ1-1; D is ambiguous. The V gene's germline CDR1 is LNHDA and CDR2 SQIVND (reference sequence). CDR3 length equals 13 residues. V dropped 7 bases and J dropped 4 bases, with 13 bases sitting between them. CDR3 DNA: TGTGCCAGTATCGAGGGTGGTACCACTGAAGCTTTCTTT. Amino acids: CASIEGGTTEAFF.

V usage is TRBV29-1 and J usage is TRBJ2-7, with a weak D call TRBD1 (6 bases). Germline V gene lookup returns CDR1 SQVTM and CDR2 ANQGSEA. The CDR3 length is 12 residues. V lost 7 bases to trimming and J lost 0 bases, with 10 bases between them. The CDR3 loop reads CSGRDISYEQYF. CDR3 DNA sequence: TGCAGCGGCCGGGACATCTCCTACGAGCAGTACTTC.

This clonotype was seen many times. The V and J genes are TRBV20-1 and TRBJ1-1; unclear D gene. Trimming pared 0 bases from V and 2 bases from J, leaving 19 bases between. There are 17 residues in the CDR3. CDR1 is DFQATT, CDR2 SNEGSKA, per germline (reference sequence). CDR3 loop: CSARDANLPGANTEAFF. CDR3 coding DNA: TGCAGTGCTAGAGATGCGAACCTACCGGGCGCCAACACTGAAGCTTTCTTT.

The chain joins TRBV3-1 to TRBJ2-1, with 13 bases fitting TRBD2. Per germline, CDR1 LGHDT and CDR2 YNNKEL (reference sequence). V lost 3 bases and J lost 15; bases outside the gene matches: 8. The CDR3 is made up of 14 amino acids. The CDR3 protein is CASSQETTSGGGFF. DNA for the CDR3: TGTGCCAGCAGCCAGGAAACTACTAGCGGGGGGGGGTTCTTC.

This clonotype was recorded a few times. V gene TRBV19 combines with J gene TRBJ2-7; 8 nucleotides match TRBD1. Unmatched junction bases numbered 12, after V lost 5 bases and J lost 6 bases. Germline-derived CDR1 and CDR2 are LNHDA and SQIVND (reference sequence). The CDR3 is 15 amino acids. The CDR3: CASSVRDRTGSEQYF. CDR3 DNA sequence: TGTGCCAGTAGTGTCCGGGACAGGACTGGATCCGAGCAGTACTTC.

The genes are TRBV4-1 and TRBJ2-3; 9 nucleotides agree with TRBD2. From germline, CDR1 is MGHRA and CDR2 YSYEKL. The J segment lost 2 bases and the V segment lost 1 base, leaving 4 bases of the junction unmatched. This CDR3 spans 16 amino acids. CDR3 in amino acids: CASSQVSSGVTDTQYF. The CDR3 DNA sequence: TGCGCCAGCAGCCAAGTTTCTAGCGGGGTCACAGATACGCAGTATTTT.

J is TRBJ2-1 and V is TRBV19, with 8 bases lining up with TRBD1. V gave up 4 bases and J gave up 3 bases; unmatched junction bases: 11. Germline V CDR1 and CDR2: LNHDA, SQIVND (reference sequence). CDR3 size: 17 residues. The CDR3 protein is CASSKPTPTGVYNEQFF. The CDR3 DNA reads as TGTGCCAGTAGTAAACCCACCCCGACAGGGGTCTACAATGAGCAGTTCTTC.

This clonotype was seen ten or more times. The CDR3 bases are TGTGCCATCAGTGAAAGCAAGGGGGGGCTAGATACGCAGTATTTT. It encodes CAISESKGGLDTQYF. This chain links TRBV10-3 with TRBJ2-3, with a possible D match to TRBD2 (7 bases). Per the germline V gene, CDR1 is ENHRY and CDR2 is SYGVKD. CDR3 length: 15 residues. The germline V and J ends were trimmed by 3 bases and 5 bases, with 15 bases remaining between them.

In its sample, this clonotype was seen a few times. This chain uses TRBV10-3 with TRBJ1-5; TRBD1 matches 9 bases. Germline assignment: CDR1 ENHRY and CDR2 SYGVKD. The CDR3 is made up of 13 amino acids. With V trimmed by 6 bases and J by 6 bases, 3 bases remained unmatched. CDR3 coding DNA: TGTGCCATCAGGGGGACAGGGAGTCAGCCCCAGCATTTT. This gives the protein CAIRGTGSQPQHF.

The V call is TRBV7-3, the J call TRBJ1-3; no firm D call. Germline V lookup: CDR1 SGHTA, CDR2 FQGTGA. Trimming stripped 5 bases from V and 2 bases from J, with 10 bases between. The CDR3 sequence is 14 residues long. The CDR3 DNA is TGTGCCAGCAGCCTGATGGGAACTGGAAACACCATATATTTT. Its protein is CASSLMGTGNTIYF.

This clonotype has a count of ten or more. At one boundary the junction diverges from the germline segment, which might be a read error. V gene TRBV12-3 or TRBV12-4 combines with J gene TRBJ1-1, with a weak D call TRBD1 (5 bases). The CDR3 runs 14 residues. CDR3 nucleotide sequence: TGTGCCAGCAGGTTAGGCGGGGGGAACACTGAAGCTTTCTTT. Protein sequence: CASRLGGGNTEAFF.

The rearrangement links TRBV6-1 to TRBJ2-1; 8 bases fit TRBD2. The junction had 14 bases not matched to a gene; V was cut back by 5 bases and J by 5 bases. Germline CDR1 and CDR2: MNHNS and SASEGT. The CDR3 consists of 17 residues. CDR3 sequence reads: CASSPPFRGAGDNEQFF. The DNA for the CDR3 is TGTGCCAGCAGTCCCCCCTTCAGAGGAGCGGGGGACAATGAGCAGTTCTTC.